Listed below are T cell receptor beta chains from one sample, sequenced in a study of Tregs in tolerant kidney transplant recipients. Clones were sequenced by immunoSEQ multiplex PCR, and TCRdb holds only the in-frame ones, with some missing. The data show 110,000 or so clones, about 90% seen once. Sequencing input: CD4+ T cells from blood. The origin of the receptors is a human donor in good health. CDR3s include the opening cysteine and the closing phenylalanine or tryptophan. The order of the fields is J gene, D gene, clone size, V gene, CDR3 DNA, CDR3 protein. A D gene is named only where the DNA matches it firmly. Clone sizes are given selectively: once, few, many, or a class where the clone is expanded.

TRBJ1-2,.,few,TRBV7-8,TGTGCCAGCAGCTTCGGAGGGCATCAGGGCTACACCTTC,CASSFGGHQGYTF
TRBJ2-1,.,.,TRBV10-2,TGCGCCAGCAGGGAGGACTCCCTTGGGAATGAGCAGTTCTTC,CASREDSLGNEQFF
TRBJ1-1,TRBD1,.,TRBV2,TGTGCCAGGAAGGGACAGATTAACACTGAAGCTTTCTTT,CARKGQINTEAFF
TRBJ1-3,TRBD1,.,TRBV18,TGTGCCAGCTCACAGGGACAGGTTGGCTCTGGAAACACCATATATTTT,CASSQGQVGSGNTIYF
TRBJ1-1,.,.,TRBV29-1,TGCAGCGCTGAGCCCTGGGGCAGGCAGGACACTGAAGCTTTCTTT,CSAEPWGRQDTEAFF
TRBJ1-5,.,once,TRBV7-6,TGTGCCAGCAGCTCAAATAGCAATCAGCCCCAGCATTTT,CASSSNSNQPQHF
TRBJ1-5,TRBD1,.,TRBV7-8,TGTGCCAGCAGCTTAGCTCCAGGGGACAGTCAGCCCCAGCATTTT,CASSLAPGDSQPQHF
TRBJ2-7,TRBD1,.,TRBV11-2,TGTGCCAGCAGCTCGCCGACAGGGGCCGCCTACGAGCAGTACTTC,CASSSPTGAAYEQYF
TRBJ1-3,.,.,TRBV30,TGTGCCTGGACTACCCGATTCGGGGGAAGGGTCACCATATATTTT,CAWTTRFGGRVTIYF
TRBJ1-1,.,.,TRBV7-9,TGTGCCAGCAGCAAACGCAGGGAGGACACTGAAGCTTTCTTT,CASSKRREDTEAFF
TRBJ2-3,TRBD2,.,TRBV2,TGTGCCAGCAGGGGACTAGCCCCCACAGATACGCAGTATTTT,CASRGLAPTDTQYF
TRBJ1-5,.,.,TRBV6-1,TGTGCCAGCAGTGTTGACACTTTCCACCAGCCCCAGCATTTT,CASSVDTFHQPQHF
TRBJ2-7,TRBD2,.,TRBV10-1,TGCGCCTGTCAAGGGACTAGCAGGCGGGCCTACGAGCAGTACTTC,CACQGTSRRAYEQYF
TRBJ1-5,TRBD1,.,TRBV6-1,TGTGCCGCTAAGAAGACAGGGGGCGTGATTCAGCCCCAGCATTTT,CAAKKTGGVIQPQHF
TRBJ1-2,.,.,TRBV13,TGTGCCAGCAATCGACAGGCTAACTATGGCTACACCTTC,CASNRQANYGYTF
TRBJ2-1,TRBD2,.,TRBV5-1,TGCGCCAGCTCGGCTAGCGGGGGCTCCTACAATGAGCAGTTCTTC,CASSASGGSYNEQFF
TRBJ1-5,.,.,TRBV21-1,TGTGCCAGCCTTCCCTCGGGGGGAGGGATCTATCAGCCCCAGCATTTT,CASLPSGGGIYQPQHF
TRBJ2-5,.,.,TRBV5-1,TGCGCCAGCAGCCCTATGGGACAAGAGACCCAGTACTTC,CASSPMGQETQYF
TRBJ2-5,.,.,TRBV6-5,TGTGCCAGCAGTTACTCCCCCCAAGAGACCCAGTACTTC,CASSYSPQETQYF
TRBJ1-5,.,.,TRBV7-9,TGTGCCAGCAGCCTTAGGGCGGACGATCAGCCCCAGCATTTT,CASSLRADDQPQHF
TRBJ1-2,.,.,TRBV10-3,TGTGCCATCAGTGAGTCGGGGGACGGTAGCTACACCTTC,CAISESGDGSYTF
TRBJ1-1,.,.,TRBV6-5,TGTGCCAGCATGGGACCCAAGCGGACTGAAGCTTTCTTT,CASMGPKRTEAFF
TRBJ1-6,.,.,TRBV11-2,TGTGCCAGCAGCCCTCGCACCTATAATTCACCCCTCCACTTT,CASSPRTYNSPLHF
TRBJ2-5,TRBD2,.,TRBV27,TGTGCCAGCAGTCGCCGCAGAATAGCGGGCACCCAAGAGACCCAGTACTTC,CASSRRRIAGTQETQYF
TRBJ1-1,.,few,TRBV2,TGTGCCAGCAGCCTCTCCATTAGGACTGAAGCTTTCTTT,CASSLSIRTEAFF
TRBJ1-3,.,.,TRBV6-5,TGTGCCAGCAGTTCCCGGGTCTCATACTCTGGAAACACCATATATTTT,CASSSRVSYSGNTIYF
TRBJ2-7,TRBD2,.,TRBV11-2,TGTGCCAGCAGCCCCACGGGACTAGCGGATCCCTACGAGCAGTACTTC,CASSPTGLADPYEQYF
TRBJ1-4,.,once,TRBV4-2,TGTGCCAGCAGCCACTCAGGGAATTCTAATGAAAAACTGTTTTTT,CASSHSGNSNEKLFF
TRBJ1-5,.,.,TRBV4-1,TGCGCCAGCAGCCGGGATTCAAAGGGGGGATTACGCAATCAGCCCCAGCATTTT,CASSRDSKGGLRNQPQHF
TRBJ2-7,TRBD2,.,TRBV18,TGTGCCAGCTCCCGGACTAGCTACGAGCAGTACTTC,CASSRTSYEQYF
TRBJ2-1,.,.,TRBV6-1,TGTGCCAGCAGTACGGCGGGGATCTACAATGAGCAGTTCTTC,CASSTAGIYNEQFF
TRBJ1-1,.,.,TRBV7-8,TGTGCCAGCAGCTTACAGGGAAACACTGAAGCTTTCTTT,CASSLQGNTEAFF
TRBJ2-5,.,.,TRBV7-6,TGTGCCAGCAGCTCCCAGGCGGGCGGGGAGACCCAGTACTTC,CASSSQAGGETQYF
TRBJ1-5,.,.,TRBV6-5,TGTGCCAGCAAGCTGGGGTATTCGGACAATCAGCCCCAGCATTTT,CASKLGYSDNQPQHF
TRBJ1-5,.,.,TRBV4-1,TGCGCCAGCAGCCAAGGTAGGGGAGAGGCTTATAGCAATCAGCCCCAGCATTTT,CASSQGRGEAYSNQPQHF
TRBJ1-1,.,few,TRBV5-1,TGCGCCAGCAGCCCCCCGGGGCCGGTCACTGAAGCTTTCTTT,CASSPPGPVTEAFF
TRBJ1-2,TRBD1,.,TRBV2,TGTGCCAGCAGTGGATTACAGGGGGCGGGCTACACCTTC,CASSGLQGAGYTF
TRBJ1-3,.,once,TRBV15,TGTGCCACCAGCAGAAGACCCGGGGTACCATCCTCTGGAAACACCATATATTTT,CATSRRPGVPSSGNTIYF
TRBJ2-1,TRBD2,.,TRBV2,TGTGCCAGCAGTGAATTTCGGACTAGCGGGACGTACAATGAGCAGTTCTTC,CASSEFRTSGTYNEQFF
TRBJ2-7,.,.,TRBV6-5,TGTGCCAGCAGTTACGGCGGCAGCTACTCCTACGAGCAGTACTTC,CASSYGGSYSYEQYF
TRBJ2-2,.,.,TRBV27,TGTGCCAGCAGAATGCAGCTGCTGAACACCGGGGAGCTGTTTTTT,CASRMQLLNTGELFF
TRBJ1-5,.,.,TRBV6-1,TGTGCCAGCAATTCACAGTCGTATAGCAATCAGCCCCAGCATTTT,CASNSQSYSNQPQHF
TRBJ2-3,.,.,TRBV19,TGTGCCAGTAGTAGCGGGACGGGCACAGATACGCAGTATTTT,CASSSGTGTDTQYF
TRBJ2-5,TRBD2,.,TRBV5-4,TGTGCCAGCAGCCTAATAGCGGGAGCTGGCGAGACCCAGTACTTC,CASSLIAGAGETQYF
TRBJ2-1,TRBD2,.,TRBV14,TGTGCCAGCAGCCAAGACCCTAGCGGGAGGAATGAGCAGTTCTTC,CASSQDPSGRNEQFF
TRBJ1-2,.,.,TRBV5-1,TGCGCCAGCAGCTTGAGTAACTATGGCTACACCTTC,CASSLSNYGYTF
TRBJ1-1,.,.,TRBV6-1,TGTGCCAGCCCCGGTGCGACAGTGAACACTGAAGCTTTCTTT,CASPGATVNTEAFF
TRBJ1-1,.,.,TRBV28,TGTGCCAGCAGTTCCCCTGGGGGGAACACTGAAGCTTTCTTT,CASSSPGGNTEAFF